This T cell receptor (beta chain) is from a study of CD8+CD57+ T cells in acquired aplastic anemia. Findings and caveats of the study: Controls and patients did not differ significantly in CD8+ Simpson's diversity.

Investigators profiled TCR beta VDJ and CDR3 from genomic DNA template. TCRdb recomputed calls from the reads with MiXCR, one row per CDR3 protein. Of 200,000 or so distinct CDR3 sequences in the sample, roughly 53% are singletons; the top ten hold roughly 21%. It was patients with CD8+CD57+ cell expansion by flow cytometry who were chosen for sequencing. This clonotype was detected many times. The antigen is undetermined. The specimen was sorted CD4+, CD8+, or CD8+CD57+ T cells (not recorded which) from PBMCs. This clonotype was obtained from a human donor with aplastic anemia.

The CDR3 sequence is CASSLGVWSGELFF. CDR3 in DNA: TGTGCCAGCAGCTTAGGAGTGTGGTCCGGGGAGCTGTTTTTT. This sequence joins TRBV7-9 and TRBJ2-2; no definite D call. Germline values: CDR1 SEHNR, CDR2 FQNEAQ (reference sequence). This CDR3 has 14 residues. Trimming shortened V by 1 base and J by 6 bases, and 9 bases separated the two germline ends.